These 12 T cell receptor beta chains were sequenced from one sample in a study of cytomegalovirus exposure and HLA in healthy donors. The PCR ran on 60 Vbeta and 13 Jbeta primers. Sequenced by immunoSEQ multiplex PCR; TCRdb stores in-frame clones only, minus some. The profile covers about 84,000 clones, with 55% to 65% appearing a single time and 15% taken by the ten largest. The specimen sequenced was PBMCs. These receptors all come from a woman in her thirties or forties in good health and CMV-seropositive.

This chain's CDR3 is CASTPSQGLVEQYF. For the CDR3, the DNA is TGTGCCAGCACTCCTTCACAGGGGCTCGTGGAGCAGTACTTC. The rearrangement uses TRBV7-8 and TRBJ2-7, with 7 positions matching TRBD1. The V gene end was trimmed by 7 bases and the J gene end by 7 bases; junction bases not matched to a gene: 13. Germline V CDR1 and CDR2: SGHVS, FQNEAQ. The CDR3 is 14 residues long.

The chain couples TRBV5-4 to TRBJ2-3; D not resolved. The CDR3 covers 16 residues. Trimming stripped 4 bases from V and 0 bases from J, with 15 bases between. The germline gives CDR1 SGHNT, CDR2 YYREEE (reference sequence). CDR3 loop: CASSAPTIRSTDTQYF. CDR3 in DNA: TGTGCCAGCAGCGCCCCGACAATCCGGAGCACAGATACGCAGTATTTT. The full variable domain, completed using reference TRBV5-4 and TRBJ2-3, is ETGVTQSPTHLIKTRGQQVTLRCSSQSGHNTVSWYQQALGQGPQFIFQYYREEENGRGNFPPRFSGLQFPNYSSELNVNALELDDSALYLCASSAPTIRSTDTQYFGPGTRLTVL.

This chain links TRBV9 with TRBJ2-3; the match to TRBD2 covers 8 bases. This CDR3 comprises 15 residues. Germline V gene lookup returns CDR1 SGDLS and CDR2 YYNGEE. With 3 bases clipped from V and 4 bases from J, the junction kept 7 bases outside the gene matches. As DNA, the CDR3 is TGTGCCAGCAGCGCTAGCGGGCAACCCGCAGATACGCAGTATTTT. Translation gives CASSASGQPADTQYF.

J is TRBJ2-1 and V is TRBV4-3; 11 bases agree with TRBD2. The CDR3 length is 17 residues. The trim removed 4 bases at V and 7 bases at J, leaving 12 bases unmatched. The germline CDR1 and CDR2 sequences are LGHNA and YSLEER. The CDR3: CASSPHGTSGFKNEQFF. The CDR3 DNA follows: TGCGCCAGCAGCCCCCATGGGACTAGCGGATTTAAGAATGAGCAGTTCTTC.

This clone was seen a few times. CDR3 region: CASSPRGVSLNTEAFF. The CDR3 coding sequence is TGTGCCAGCAGCCCACGCGGGGTATCCCTGAACACTGAAGCTTTCTTT. This rearrangement joins TRBV13 to TRBJ1-1, with D uncertain. Germline CDR1 is PRHDT and CDR2 is FYEKMQ (reference sequence). V lost 5 bases and J lost 0, with 16 bases in between. The CDR3 totals 16 residues.

The chain couples TRBV7-8 to TRBJ2-7; D is ambiguous. Trimming took 5 bases from V and 2 from J, leaving 16 bases between them. In germline, CDR1 is SGHVS, CDR2 FQNEAQ. The CDR3 is 15 amino acids. The CDR3 spells CASSLRSGAAYEQYF. CDR3 nucleotides: TGTGCCAGCAGCCTCCGATCAGGTGCTGCCTACGAGCAGTACTTC.

V gene TRBV27 combines with J gene TRBJ2-7; possible D gene TRBD1, 6 bases. The CDR3 has 13 amino acids. V lost 6 bases and J lost 5, with 14 bases in between. Germline V CDR1 and CDR2: MNHEY, SMNVEV (reference sequence). The CDR3 sequence: CASSLTQGDEQYF. DNA of the CDR3: TGTGCCAGCAGCCTAACACAGGGTGACGAGCAGTACTTC.

The chain uses TRBV18 and TRBJ1-2; 7 bases map to TRBD1. The CDR3 loop spans 14 amino acids. The germline V gene encodes CDR1 KGHSH and CDR2 LQKENI. V was pared by 0 bases and J by 8 bases, with 6 bases of the junction left unmatched. CDR3: CASSPPSTGIGYTF. Here the CDR3 DNA reads TGTGCCAGCTCACCACCGTCGACAGGGATCGGCTACACCTTC. Based on the CDR3 plus reference TRBV18 and TRBJ1-2, the full variable domain is NAGVMQNPRHLVRRRGQEARLRCSPMKGHSHVYWYRQLPEEGLKFMVYLQKENIIDESGMPKERFSAEFPKEGPSILRIQQVVRGDSAAYFCASSPPSTGIGYTFGSGTRLTVV.

J is TRBJ1-1 and V is TRBV5-5; TRBD1 agrees at 7 bases. In germline, CDR1 is SGHKS, CDR2 YYEKEE (reference sequence). Germline trimming cut 2 bases from V and 0 bases from J; bases unmatched to any gene: 4. This CDR3 spans 15 amino acids. CDR3 sequence: CASSFSTGVNTEAFF. CDR3 nucleotide sequence: TGTGCCAGCAGCTTTTCTACAGGGGTGAACACTGAAGCTTTCTTT.

This clone was detected only once. The V and J genes are TRBV5-1 and TRBJ2-7; D is perhaps TRBD2 (5 bases). This CDR3 region has 14 residues. Germline loops: CDR1 SGHRS, CDR2 YFSETQ. The germline V and J ends were trimmed by 0 bases and 0 bases, with 7 bases remaining between them. In DNA, the CDR3 is TGCGCCAGCAGCTTGGAGCGGAACTCCTACGAGCAGTACTTC. This gives the protein CASSLERNSYEQYF.

The chain employs TRBV19 and TRBJ2-7, with TRBD1 matching 7 bases. Germline-derived CDR1 and CDR2 are LNHDA and SQIVND (reference sequence). J lost 3 bases, V lost 3 bases, and 14 bases had no gene match. This CDR3 is 17 amino acids long. The CDR3 spells CASSIDSPGQSFYEQYF. The CDR3 DNA reads TGTGCCAGTAGTATCGATTCACCGGGACAGAGCTTCTACGAGCAGTACTTC.

The table lists this clone with a few counts. The V gene is TRBV6-6, the J gene TRBJ2-7; 9 bases fit TRBD1. Germline V gene lookup returns CDR1 MNHNY and CDR2 SVGAGI (reference sequence). J gave up 2 bases and V 8 bases, and 10 bases lay outside the gene matches. CDR3 length: 15 amino acids. CDR3 in amino acids: CASGNRGRFPYEQYF. DNA for the CDR3: TGTGCCAGCGGCAACAGGGGGCGCTTCCCCTACGAGCAGTACTTC.